These 11 T cell receptor beta chains were all obtained from the same sample, sequenced in a study of blood T cell repertoires in COVID-19. Produced via immunoSEQ multiplex PCR; TCRdb's table is partial and in-frame only. The table includes 250,000 to 400,000 clones, around 88% detected once. Sequencing used peripheral blood. These TCRs come from a woman younger than 45 with COVID-19, enrolled during active disease.

The V gene is TRBV12-2, the J gene TRBJ1-5; the table's TRBD1 call for D was not verified on the DNA. TRBV12-2 counts as a pseudogene. The CDR3 spans 17 residues. The CDR3 reads CASHAGQGMCCNQPQHF. The CDR3 DNA sequence: TGTGCAAGTCACGCTGGGCAGGGGATGTGTTGCAATCAGCCCCAGCATTTT.

This chain links TRBV20-1 with TRBJ2-3; tentatively, D is TRBD2 (5 bases). Trimming pared 5 bases from V and 9 bases from J, leaving 12 bases between. The CDR3 covers 11 residues. Germline V gene data show CDR1 as DFQATT and CDR2 as SNEGSKA (reference sequence). Here the CDR3 DNA reads TGCAGTGCTGCCCAGCGGACCACGCAGTATTTT. It codes for CSAAQRTTQYF.

Remarks on this clone: This CDR3 is also generated by other DNA sequences in the sample. V usage is TRBV6-2 or TRBV6-3 and J usage is TRBJ1-1; 7 nucleotides line up with TRBD1. Germline loops: CDR1 MNHEY, CDR2 SVGEGT. The CDR3 is 14 amino acids. J was trimmed by 6 bases and V by 3 bases; bases with no gene match: 7. CDR3 in DNA: TGTGCCAGCAGTTATACAGGCCAGGGGGCTGAAGCTTTCTTT. Its translation is CASSYTGQGAEAFF.

A single count supports this clone. The rearrangement joins TRBV2 to TRBJ2-4; 9 bases are a match to TRBD2. Germline V gene lookup returns CDR1 SNHLY and CDR2 FYNNEI. This CDR3 has 15 residues. V lost 6 bases, J lost 4 bases, and 7 bases stayed unmatched. Written as DNA, the CDR3 is TGTGCCAGCAGGAGGGGTACTAGCGGGAAAAACATTCAGTACTTC. Amino acid sequence: CASRRGTSGKNIQYF.

This rearrangement joins TRBV25-1 to TRBJ2-6; D is unclear. V lost 5 bases to trimming and J lost 0 bases, with 5 bases between them. CDR1 MGHDK and CDR2 SYGVNS come from the germline V gene. The CDR3 is 14 amino acids. For the CDR3, the DNA is TGTGCCAGCAGTACATACTCTGGGGCCAACGTCCTGACTTTC. Its translation: CASSTYSGANVLTF.

V and J are TRBV24-1 and TRBJ2-1; D might be TRBD1 (6 bases). Germline values: CDR1 KGHDR, CDR2 SFDVKD. V lost 3 bases to trimming and J lost 0 bases, with 11 bases between them. The CDR3 has 16 residues. The CDR3 protein is CATSDPAGVSYNEQFF. The CDR3 bases are TGTGCCACCAGTGATCCGGCAGGGGTCTCCTACAATGAGCAGTTCTTC.

Here the CDR3 DNA reads TGTGCCAGCAGGGACGGGAGATATGGCTACACCTTC. Translation: CASRDGRYGYTF. This chain connects TRBV2 to TRBJ1-2; no firm D call. Trimming pared 6 bases from V and 5 bases from J, leaving 10 bases between. CDR1 SNHLY and CDR2 FYNNEI come from the germline V gene. This CDR3 spans 12 amino acids.

V is TRBV4-2 and J is TRBJ1-4; TRBD1 agrees at 7 bases. Germline assignment: CDR1 LGHNA and CDR2 YNFKEQ. The V gene end was trimmed by 1 base and the J gene end by 8 bases; junction bases not matched to a gene: 7. This CDR3 is 15 amino acids long. The CDR3 DNA is TGTGCCAGCAGCCAAGGGAGGGGGCCCTGGGAAAAACTGTTTTTT. Residues: CASSQGRGPWEKLFF.

The chain joins TRBV24-1 to TRBJ2-1, with D perhaps TRBD1 (5 bases). This CDR3 region has 13 residues. V gave up 5 bases and J gave up 9 bases, with 13 bases separating them. Germline V gene data show CDR1 as KGHDR and CDR2 as SFDVKD. The CDR3 DNA reads TGTGCCACCAGTGGCAGGGAAAGGGGTGAGCAGTTCTTC. Translating it yields CATSGRERGEQFF.

The chain combines TRBV18 with TRBJ1-1, with TRBD1 identical over 7 bases. The CDR3 runs 13 residues. Unmatched junction bases numbered 2, after V lost 6 bases and J lost 1 base. Per the germline V gene, CDR1 is KGHSH and CDR2 is LQKENI. In nucleotides, the CDR3 is TGTGCCAGCTCTGGGGACAGGAACACTGAAGCTTTCTTT. Translation: CASSGDRNTEAFF. Supplemented by reference TRBV18 and TRBJ1-1, the full variable domain reads NAGVMQNPRHLVRRRGQEARLRCSPMKGHSHVYWYRQLPEEGLKFMVYLQKENIIDESGMPKERFSAEFPKEGPSILRIQQVVRGDSAAYFCASSGDRNTEAFFGQGTRLTVV.

The chain uses TRBV5-5 and TRBJ1-6; D is undetermined. Deletions cut 4 bases from V and 0 bases from J, with 8 bases between. The CDR3 loop spans 15 amino acids. CDR1 SGHKS and CDR2 YYEKEE come from the germline V gene (reference sequence). This CDR3 is CASSPSGSYNSPLHF. The CDR3 nucleotides read TGTGCCAGCAGCCCGAGTGGCTCCTATAATTCACCCCTCCACTTT.